The rows below give T cell receptor beta chains drawn from one sample of a study of response to subunit inactivated influenza vaccine. From the RT-PCR reads, TCRdb called clonotypes with MiXCR, one entry per CDR3 protein. The table records 250,000 to 350,000 distinct CDR3 sequences, about 20% of them present only once. Sequenced material: PBMCs from blood, taken roughly 20 months after vaccination. These receptors came from a man between 50 and 69 years old who received an inactivated influenza vaccine. Each CDR3 is given with its conserved first and last residue. Fields, in order: D gene, V gene, clone size, J gene, CDR3 DNA, CDR3 protein. The D gene is left open where the match is weak. The size entry is marked missing in some rows and otherwise reads once, few, many or a size class.

>-|TRBV20-1|-|TRBJ1-2
TGCAGTGCTGCCGATAGGCTTTATGGCTACACCTTC
CSAADRLYGYTF
>-|TRBV20-1|-|TRBJ1-3
TGCAGTGCTAGAGATGGGAGACAAGGCCGGCACACCATATATTTT
CSARDGRQGRHTIYF
>TRBD1|TRBV5-1|few|TRBJ2-6
TGCGCCAGCAGCTCCGCTACAGGGGGCGGCTCTGGGGCCAACGTCCTGACTTTC
CASSSATGGGSGANVLTF
>TRBD2|TRBV4-3|-|TRBJ2-1
TGCGCCAGCAGCCAAGCGGGGGGCAATGAGCAGTTCTTC
CASSQAGGNEQFF
>TRBD2|TRBV20-1|once|TRBJ2-2
TGCAGTGCTAGCGGAGGGCTAGCGGGAGAGGGCACCGGGGAGCTGTTTTTT
CSASGGLAGEGTGELFF
>TRBD2|TRBV4-2|few|TRBJ2-7
TGTGCCAGCAGCCAGGCTAGCGGGGGAGACTCCTACGAGCAGTACTTC
CASSQASGGDSYEQYF
>TRBD2|TRBV4-1|many|TRBJ2-3
TGCGCCAGCAGCATCGGTAGCGGGGGGGGGACAGATACGCAGTATTTT
CASSIGSGGGTDTQYF
>TRBD1|TRBV5-1|-|TRBJ1-4
TGCGCCAGCAGCACAGGACAGGGGGGTGAAAAACTGTTTTTT
CASSTGQGGEKLFF
>-|TRBV6-5|-|TRBJ1-3
TGTGCCAGCAGTTACTCGAGTCTAGGAAACACCATATATTTT
CASSYSSLGNTIYF
>-|TRBV7-9|-|TRBJ1-4
TGTGCCAGCAGCATAACAGGGCAAGAAAGGAAAAAACTGTTTTTT
CASSITGQERKKLFF
>-|TRBV3-1|few|TRBJ1-3
TGTGCCAGCAGCCAAGAAGGGAGCTCTGGAAACACCATATATTTT
CASSQEGSSGNTIYF
>-|TRBV11-1|-|TRBJ2-2
TGTGCCAGCAGCTTAGGGGCTTGGACAGCTAACTTCACCGGGGAGCTGTTTTTT
CASSLGAWTANFTGELFF
>-|TRBV5-6|-|TRBJ2-5
TGTGCCAGCAGCTGGGGACGGGAAGAGACCCAGTACTTC
CASSWGREETQYF
>TRBD2|TRBV10-2|few|TRBJ2-3
TGCGCCAGCAGTGAGGTGGGACTAAGCACAGATACGCAGTATTTT
CASSEVGLSTDTQYF
>-|TRBV18|-|TRBJ2-7
TGTGCCAGCTCACAACCAGGGTTCCACGAGCAGTACTTC
CASSQPGFHEQYF
>TRBD1|TRBV2|-|TRBJ1-4
TGTGCCAGCAGTGTGAGGGGGCAGGGAGGCCCAACGAGGAAAAAACTGTTTTTT
CASSVRGQGGPTRKKLFF
>-|TRBV6-2/TRBV6-3|-|TRBJ2-5
TGTGCCAGCACTTTGACACGCCAACGGACCCAGTACTTC
CASTLTRQRTQYF
>TRBD2|TRBV4-1|-|TRBJ2-1
TGCGCCAGCAGCCTAGGACTAGCACCGCACAATGAGCAGTTCTTC
CASSLGLAPHNEQFF
>-|TRBV20-1|many|TRBJ2-2
TGCAGTGCCCCCCAACTAGCCGGGGCCGGGGAGCTGTTTTTT
CSAPQLAGAGELFF
>-|TRBV27|-|TRBJ1-1
TGTGCCAGCAGTTTACGGGGGCTAGGGTCTGAAGCTTTCTTT
CASSLRGLGSEAFF
>-|TRBV30|few|TRBJ1-5
TGTGCCTGGGGATCTCAAGGGTATAGCAATCAGCCCCAGCATTTT
CAWGSQGYSNQPQHF
>-|TRBV5-1|-|TRBJ1-1
TGCGCCAGCAGCTCTCTTGGAGGGGGGGGCACTGAAGCTTTCTTT
CASSSLGGGGTEAFF
>-|TRBV10-3|many|TRBJ2-2
TGTGCCAACTCCCAACAACTAGGACCCTTCGGGGAGCTGTTTTTT
CANSQQLGPFGELFF
>-|TRBV29-1|-|TRBJ2-3
TGCAGCGGTCAACACACAGATACGCAGTATTTT
CSGQHTDTQYF
>TRBD1|TRBV3-1|few|TRBJ1-5
TGTGCCAGCAGCATCAGGGGGCGCGGTCAGCCCCAGCATTTT
CASSIRGRGQPQHF
>TRBD1|TRBV20-1|few|TRBJ1-1
TGCAGTGCACCCGACAGGGGGAACACTGAAGCTTTCTTT
CSAPDRGNTEAFF
>TRBD1|TRBV27|-|TRBJ1-1
TGTGCCAGCAGCGACAGGGGGATGAACACTGAAGCTTTCTTT
CASSDRGMNTEAFF